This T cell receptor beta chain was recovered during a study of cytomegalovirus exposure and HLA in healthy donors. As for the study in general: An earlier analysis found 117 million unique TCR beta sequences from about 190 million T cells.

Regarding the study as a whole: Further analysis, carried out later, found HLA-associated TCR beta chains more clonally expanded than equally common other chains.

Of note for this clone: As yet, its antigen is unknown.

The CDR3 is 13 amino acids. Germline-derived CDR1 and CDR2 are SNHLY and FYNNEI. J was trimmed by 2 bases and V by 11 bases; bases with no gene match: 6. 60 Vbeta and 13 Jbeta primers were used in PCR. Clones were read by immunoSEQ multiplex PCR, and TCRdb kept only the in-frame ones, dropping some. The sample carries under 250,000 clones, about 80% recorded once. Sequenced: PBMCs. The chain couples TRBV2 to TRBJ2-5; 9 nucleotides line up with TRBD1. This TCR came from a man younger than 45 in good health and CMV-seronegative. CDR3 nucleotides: TGTGCCGGACAGGGGACCCAGCAAGAGACCCAGTACTTC. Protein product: CAGQGTQQETQYF.